The entry below describes one T cell receptor beta chain. These data come from a study of CD8+CD57+ T cells in acquired aplastic anemia. Patients chosen for sequencing had shown CD8+CD57+ cell expansion by flow cytometry. Genomic DNA, the template, was used for profiling of the TCR beta VDJ and CDR3. One entry per CDR3 protein results from TCRdb running MiXCR on the reads. The repertoire includes some 170,000 distinct CDR3 sequences, under 55% of them detected once, and under 1.2% sits in the top ten. Sequencing was done on a sample of sorted CD4+, CD8+, or CD8+CD57+ T cells (not recorded which) from PBMCs. This clonotype was sampled from a human donor with aplastic anemia.

The CDR3 DNA reads as TGTGCCAGCAGCTCGGCAGGGCCCTACGAGCAGTACTTC. It encodes CASSSAGPYEQYF. V usage is TRBV7-9 and J usage is TRBJ2-7, with a tentative D call TRBD1 (5 bases). Trimming removed 4 bases at V and 2 bases at J, with 9 bases between. The CDR3 has 13 residues. CDR1 is SEHNR and CDR2 is FQNEAQ in the germline V gene (reference sequence).